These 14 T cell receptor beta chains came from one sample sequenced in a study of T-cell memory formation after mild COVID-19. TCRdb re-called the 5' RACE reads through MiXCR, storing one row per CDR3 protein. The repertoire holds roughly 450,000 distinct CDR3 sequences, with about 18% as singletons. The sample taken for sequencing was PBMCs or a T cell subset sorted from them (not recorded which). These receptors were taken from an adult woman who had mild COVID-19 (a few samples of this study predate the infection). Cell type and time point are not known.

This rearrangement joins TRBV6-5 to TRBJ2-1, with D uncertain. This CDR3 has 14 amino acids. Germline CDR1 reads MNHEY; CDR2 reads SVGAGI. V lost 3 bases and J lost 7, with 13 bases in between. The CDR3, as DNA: TGTGCCAGCAGTTATAGGGCATATACAAATGAGCAGTTCTTC. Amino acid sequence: CASSYRAYTNEQFF.

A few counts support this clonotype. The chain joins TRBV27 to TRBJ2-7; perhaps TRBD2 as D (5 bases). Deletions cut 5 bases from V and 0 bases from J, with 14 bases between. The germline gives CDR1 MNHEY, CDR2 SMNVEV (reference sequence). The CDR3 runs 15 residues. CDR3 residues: CASSAISSGSYEQYF. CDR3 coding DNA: TGTGCCAGCAGTGCAATATCAAGCGGCTCCTACGAGCAGTACTTC.

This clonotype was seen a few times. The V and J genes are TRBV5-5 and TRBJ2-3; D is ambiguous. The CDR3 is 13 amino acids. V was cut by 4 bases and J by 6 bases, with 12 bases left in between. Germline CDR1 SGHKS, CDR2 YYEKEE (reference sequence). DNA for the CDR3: TGTGCCAGCAGCCAGCCGGCCTCCGATACGCAGTATTTT. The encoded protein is CASSQPASDTQYF.

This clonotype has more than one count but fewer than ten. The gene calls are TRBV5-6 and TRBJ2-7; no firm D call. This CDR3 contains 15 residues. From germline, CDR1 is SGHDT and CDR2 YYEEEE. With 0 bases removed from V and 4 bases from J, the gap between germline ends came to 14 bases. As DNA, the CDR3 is TGTGCCAGCAGCTTGGCCTTGGGAAGGGCTTACGAGCAGTACTTC. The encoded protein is CASSLALGRAYEQYF.

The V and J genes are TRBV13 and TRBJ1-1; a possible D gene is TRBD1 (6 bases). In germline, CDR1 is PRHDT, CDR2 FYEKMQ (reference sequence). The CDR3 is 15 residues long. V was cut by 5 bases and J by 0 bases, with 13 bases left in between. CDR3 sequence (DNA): TGTGCCAGCAGCATACCGCAGGGGTTGAACACTGAAGCTTTCTTT. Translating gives CASSIPQGLNTEAFF. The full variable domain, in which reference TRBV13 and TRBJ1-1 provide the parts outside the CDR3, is AAGVIQSPRHLIKEKRETATLKCYPIPRHDTVYWYQQGPGQDPQFLISFYEKMQSDKGSIPDRFSAQQFSDYHSELNMSSLELGDSALYFCASSIPQGLNTEAFFGQGTRLTVV.

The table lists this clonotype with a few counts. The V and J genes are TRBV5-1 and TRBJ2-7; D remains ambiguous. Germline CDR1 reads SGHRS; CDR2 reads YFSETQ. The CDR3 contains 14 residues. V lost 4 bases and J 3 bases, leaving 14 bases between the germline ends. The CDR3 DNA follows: TGCGCCAGCAGCCCTGGATTGGAAATCTACGAGCAGTACTTC. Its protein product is CASSPGLEIYEQYF.

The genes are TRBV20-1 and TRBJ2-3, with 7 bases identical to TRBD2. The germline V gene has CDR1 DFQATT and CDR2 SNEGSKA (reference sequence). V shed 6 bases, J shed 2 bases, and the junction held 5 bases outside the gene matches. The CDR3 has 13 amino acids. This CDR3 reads CSAAGTNTDTQYF. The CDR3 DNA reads TGCAGTGCGGCCGGGACTAACACAGATACGCAGTATTTT.

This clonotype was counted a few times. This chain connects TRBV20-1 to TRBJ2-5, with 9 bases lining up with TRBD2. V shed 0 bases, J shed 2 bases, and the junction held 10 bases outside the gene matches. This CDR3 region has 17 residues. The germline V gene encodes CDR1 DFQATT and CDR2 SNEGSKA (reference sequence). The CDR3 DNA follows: TGCAGTGCTAGAGATGGGATGAGCGGGAGGTGGCAAGAGACCCAGTACTTC. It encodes CSARDGMSGRWQETQYF.

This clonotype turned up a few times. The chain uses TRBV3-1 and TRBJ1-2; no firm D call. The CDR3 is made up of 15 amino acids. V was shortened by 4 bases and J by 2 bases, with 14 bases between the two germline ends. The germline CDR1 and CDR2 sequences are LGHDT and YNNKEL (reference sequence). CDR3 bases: TGTGCCAGCAGCCTTTTACCCCTCTTGAACTATGGCTACACCTTC. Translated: CASSLLPLLNYGYTF. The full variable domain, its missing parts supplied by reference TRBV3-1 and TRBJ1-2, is DTAVSQTPKYLVTQMGNDKSIKCEQNLGHDTMYWYKQDSKKFLKIMFSYNNKELIINETVPNRFSPKSPDKAHLNLHINSLELGDSAVYFCASSLLPLLNYGYTFGSGTRLTVV.

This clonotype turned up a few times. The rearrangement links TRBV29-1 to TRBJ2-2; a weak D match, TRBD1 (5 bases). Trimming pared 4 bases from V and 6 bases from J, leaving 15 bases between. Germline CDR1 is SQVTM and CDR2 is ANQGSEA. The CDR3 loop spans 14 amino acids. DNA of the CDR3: TGCAGCGTTGGGCGAAGGCTAGGGGCCGGGGAGCTGTTTTTT. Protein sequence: CSVGRRLGAGELFF.

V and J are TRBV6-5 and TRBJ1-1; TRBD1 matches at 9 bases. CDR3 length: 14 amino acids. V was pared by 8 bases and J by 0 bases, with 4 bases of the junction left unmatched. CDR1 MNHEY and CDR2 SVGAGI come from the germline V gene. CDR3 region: CASQTGGMNTEAFF. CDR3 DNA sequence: TGTGCCAGCCAGACAGGGGGAATGAACACTGAAGCTTTCTTT.

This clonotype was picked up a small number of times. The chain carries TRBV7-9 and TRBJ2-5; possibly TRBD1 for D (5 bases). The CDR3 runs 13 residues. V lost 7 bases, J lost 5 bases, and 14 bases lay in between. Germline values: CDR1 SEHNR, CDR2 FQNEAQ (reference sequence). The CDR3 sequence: CASIFTSGETQYF. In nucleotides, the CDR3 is TGTGCCAGCATCTTTACATCAGGGGAGACCCAGTACTTC.

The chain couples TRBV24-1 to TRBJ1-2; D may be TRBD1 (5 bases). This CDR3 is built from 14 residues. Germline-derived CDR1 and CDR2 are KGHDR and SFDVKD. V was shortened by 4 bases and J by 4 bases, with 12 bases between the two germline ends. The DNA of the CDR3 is TGTGCCACCAGTGAGGGGACCGATGTCTATGGCTACACCTTC. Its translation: CATSEGTDVYGYTF.

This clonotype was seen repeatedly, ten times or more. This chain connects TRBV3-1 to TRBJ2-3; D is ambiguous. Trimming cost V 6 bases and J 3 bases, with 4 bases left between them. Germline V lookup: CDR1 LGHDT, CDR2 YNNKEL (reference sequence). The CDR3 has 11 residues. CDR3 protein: CASSQTDTQYF. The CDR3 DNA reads TGTGCCAGCAGTCAAACAGATACGCAGTATTTT.